The clone carrying this TCR beta chain showed up many times. The CDR3 is made up of 15 amino acids. In germline, CDR1 is SGHTA, CDR2 FQGNSA. The junction had 5 bases not matched to a gene; V was cut back by 1 base and J by 3 bases. This entry is derived from a study of T-cell reconstitution after alpha-beta-depleted transplantation in children. This sample's TCRbeta library carried unique molecular identifier barcodes. TCRdb ran MiXCR on the PCR reads and lists one entry per CDR3 protein. The sample consists of about 90,000 distinct CDR3 sequences, 7% to 9% of them appearing once. This chain uses TRBV7-2 with TRBJ2-7, with TRBD2 matching 8 bases. The origin of this receptor is a human donor who donated a stem cell graft to a child with congenital amegakaryocytic thrombocytopenia. The sequencing used PBMCs from the stem cell graft donor, collected from the stem cell graft. The CDR3 region is CASSLGSGRIYEQYF. For the CDR3, the DNA is TGTGCCAGCAGCTTAGGGAGCGGGAGAATCTACGAGCAGTACTTC.